These T cell receptor beta chains were read from a single sample in a study of blood T cells in healthy people across ages. TCRdb called the 5' RACE reads again in MiXCR, with one record for every CDR3 protein. The table includes roughly 2 million distinct CDR3 sequences, around half detected once. Sequenced input: blood. Receptors were obtained from a woman in her thirties or forties in good health. The CDR3 runs from the conserved cysteine through the conserved F or W. A D gene is named only where the DNA matches it firmly. The listing skips clone size in some rows; elsewhere it reads once, few, many or a size class.

clone_size: NA
j_call: TRBJ2-2
d_call: NA
v_call: TRBV5-1
cdr3_aa: CASSPDSFRSGELFF
cdr3_nt: TGCGCCAGCAGCCCTGACAGTTTTCGCTCCGGGGAGCTGTTTTTT

clone_size: NA
j_call: TRBJ2-3
d_call: TRBD2
v_call: TRBV12-3/TRBV12-4
cdr3_aa: CASSLGGGRVNTQYF
cdr3_nt: TGTGCCAGCAGTTTAGGCGGGGGGCGGGTAAATACGCAGTATTTT

clone_size: many
j_call: TRBJ2-1
d_call: TRBD1
v_call: TRBV4-1
cdr3_aa: CASSQSSGQGLHGEQFF
cdr3_nt: TGCGCCAGCAGCCAATCTTCGGGACAGGGGTTGCATGGTGAGCAGTTCTTC

clone_size: NA
j_call: TRBJ1-2
d_call: TRBD1
v_call: TRBV20-1
cdr3_aa: CSARPGGGYGYTF
cdr3_nt: TGCAGTGCTAGGCCAGGGGGAGGGTATGGCTACACCTTC

clone_size: few
j_call: TRBJ2-3
d_call: NA
v_call: TRBV9
cdr3_aa: CASSVARTVTDTQYF
cdr3_nt: TGTGCCAGCAGCGTAGCGCGGACAGTCACAGATACGCAGTATTTT

clone_size: NA
j_call: TRBJ2-7
d_call: NA
v_call: TRBV12-3/TRBV12-4
cdr3_aa: CASSFGRGQYF
cdr3_nt: TGTGCCAGCAGTTTCGGGAGAGGGCAGTACTTC

clone_size: once
j_call: TRBJ1-4
d_call: NA
v_call: TRBV9
cdr3_aa: CASSKGPTNEKLFF
cdr3_nt: TGTGCCAGCAGCAAGGGGCCAACTAATGAAAAACTGTTTTTT

clone_size: few
j_call: TRBJ2-4
d_call: NA
v_call: TRBV12-3/TRBV12-4
cdr3_aa: CASSSGAQAKNIQYF
cdr3_nt: TGTGCCAGCAGTTCCGGGGCCCAGGCCAAAAACATTCAGTACTTC

clone_size: NA
j_call: TRBJ1-4
d_call: TRBD1
v_call: TRBV6-1
cdr3_aa: CASSQRTGPTNEKLFF
cdr3_nt: TGTGCCAGCAGTCAAAGGACAGGACCAACTAATGAAAAACTGTTTTTT

clone_size: NA
j_call: TRBJ2-5
d_call: TRBD2
v_call: TRBV20-1
cdr3_aa: CSATQIAGVIKETQYF
cdr3_nt: TGCAGTGCTACCCAAATAGCGGGGGTAATTAAAGAGACCCAGTACTTC

clone_size: NA
j_call: TRBJ2-5
d_call: NA
v_call: TRBV24-1
cdr3_aa: CATSDRREYQETQYF
cdr3_nt: TGTGCCACCAGTGATCGAAGGGAGTACCAAGAGACCCAGTACTTC

clone_size: NA
j_call: TRBJ2-3
d_call: NA
v_call: TRBV4-2
cdr3_aa: CASSRSPGESWDTDTQYF
cdr3_nt: TGTGCCAGCAGCCGTTCCCCCGGGGAGAGTTGGGACACAGATACGCAGTATTTT

clone_size: NA
j_call: TRBJ2-1
d_call: TRBD2
v_call: TRBV27
cdr3_aa: CASSWGLADVDEQFF
cdr3_nt: TGTGCCAGCAGTTGGGGACTAGCGGATGTAGATGAGCAGTTCTTC

clone_size: few
j_call: TRBJ2-3
d_call: TRBD2
v_call: TRBV7-2
cdr3_aa: CASSLASGTSGGTDTQYF
cdr3_nt: TGTGCCAGCAGCTTAGCCTCCGGGACTAGCGGGGGCACAGATACGCAGTATTTT

clone_size: NA
j_call: TRBJ2-1
d_call: NA
v_call: TRBV28
cdr3_aa: CASLEGSSYNEQFF
cdr3_nt: TGTGCCAGCCTAGAGGGGAGCTCCTACAATGAGCAGTTCTTC

clone_size: NA
j_call: TRBJ2-1
d_call: NA
v_call: TRBV20-1
cdr3_aa: CSAREGRLAHEQFF
cdr3_nt: TGCAGTGCTAGGGAGGGACGGCTAGCCCACGAGCAGTTCTTC

clone_size: NA
j_call: TRBJ2-4
d_call: NA
v_call: TRBV10-3
cdr3_aa: CAISEDNGVEQYF
cdr3_nt: TGTGCCATCAGTGAGGACAACGGGGTAGAGCAGTACTTC

clone_size: few
j_call: TRBJ1-2
d_call: NA
v_call: TRBV18
cdr3_aa: CASSPSQDGYGYTF
cdr3_nt: TGTGCCAGCTCACCTAGCCAGGACGGCTATGGCTACACCTTC

clone_size: NA
j_call: TRBJ2-3
d_call: NA
v_call: TRBV20-1
cdr3_aa: CSARVNVGDVDTQYF
cdr3_nt: TGCAGTGCTAGGGTGAATGTGGGGGATGTGGATACGCAGTATTTT

clone_size: NA
j_call: TRBJ2-3
d_call: TRBD2
v_call: TRBV29-1
cdr3_aa: CSVESGGAPDTQYF
cdr3_nt: TGCAGCGTTGAGAGCGGGGGGGCCCCAGATACGCAGTATTTT

clone_size: NA
j_call: TRBJ2-7
d_call: NA
v_call: TRBV2
cdr3_aa: CASSDKLEQYF
cdr3_nt: TGTGCCAGCAGTGACAAGCTCGAGCAGTACTTC

clone_size: NA
j_call: TRBJ2-1
d_call: NA
v_call: TRBV7-2
cdr3_aa: CASSPGSWGEFF
cdr3_nt: TGTGCCAGCAGCCCCGGATCCTGGGGGGAGTTCTTC

clone_size: NA
j_call: TRBJ1-5
d_call: NA
v_call: TRBV6-2/TRBV6-3
cdr3_aa: CASTRDLRGHQPQHF
cdr3_nt: TGTGCCAGCACCCGGGACCTACGAGGGCATCAGCCCCAGCATTTT

clone_size: once
j_call: TRBJ2-5
d_call: TRBD1
v_call: TRBV5-1
cdr3_aa: CASSLLGRDRARQETQYF
cdr3_nt: TGCGCCAGCAGCTTGTTGGGGCGGGACAGGGCCAGGCAAGAGACCCAGTACTTC

clone_size: few
j_call: TRBJ1-6
d_call: NA
v_call: TRBV7-2
cdr3_aa: CASSLGGISPLHF
cdr3_nt: TGTGCCAGCAGTTTAGGGGGGATTTCACCCCTCCACTTT

clone_size: few
j_call: TRBJ1-6
d_call: NA
v_call: TRBV5-5
cdr3_aa: CASSSHGQSYNSPLHF
cdr3_nt: TGTGCCAGCAGCTCACACGGACAGAGCTATAATTCACCCCTCCACTTT

clone_size: NA
j_call: TRBJ1-5
d_call: NA
v_call: TRBV6-2/TRBV6-3
cdr3_aa: CASRGEFNQPQHF
cdr3_nt: TGTGCCAGCAGAGGGGAATTCAATCAGCCCCAGCATTTT

clone_size: NA
j_call: TRBJ2-5
d_call: NA
v_call: TRBV14
cdr3_aa: CASSQDWVKGETQYF
cdr3_nt: TGTGCCAGCAGCCAAGACTGGGTCAAGGGGGAGACCCAGTACTTC

clone_size: NA
j_call: TRBJ2-7
d_call: TRBD1
v_call: TRBV20-1
cdr3_aa: CSATLPGQGTYEQYF
cdr3_nt: TGCAGTGCAACTCTCCCGGGACAGGGAACCTACGAGCAGTACTTC

clone_size: NA
j_call: TRBJ1-1
d_call: NA
v_call: TRBV7-9
cdr3_aa: CASSLEGRVTEAFF
cdr3_nt: TGTGCCAGCAGCTTGGAGGGTAGGGTCACTGAAGCTTTCTTT

clone_size: NA
j_call: TRBJ2-5
d_call: NA
v_call: TRBV20-1
cdr3_aa: CSARQDGETQYF
cdr3_nt: TGCAGTGCTAGACAGGATGGGGAGACCCAGTACTTC

clone_size: NA
j_call: TRBJ1-2
d_call: NA
v_call: TRBV20-1
cdr3_aa: CSSDSVDRPLANYGYTF
cdr3_nt: TGCAGTTCTGATAGCGTAGACAGGCCTTTAGCTAACTATGGCTACACCTTC

clone_size: NA
j_call: TRBJ2-1
d_call: TRBD2
v_call: TRBV7-2
cdr3_aa: CASSLGPAGGPGGNEQFF
cdr3_nt: TGTGCCAGCAGCTTAGGACCAGCGGGGGGACCGGGTGGGAATGAGCAGTTCTTC

clone_size: few
j_call: TRBJ2-1
d_call: NA
v_call: TRBV5-1
cdr3_aa: CASSFGNNEQFF
cdr3_nt: TGCGCCAGCAGCTTCGGTAACAATGAGCAGTTCTTC

clone_size: few
j_call: TRBJ2-4
d_call: TRBD2
v_call: TRBV20-1
cdr3_aa: CSARNGEGNIQYF
cdr3_nt: TGCAGTGCTAGAAACGGGGAGGGAAACATTCAGTACTTC

clone_size: few
j_call: TRBJ1-4
d_call: TRBD1
v_call: TRBV7-9
cdr3_aa: CASGPTGDEKLFF
cdr3_nt: TGTGCCAGCGGCCCTACAGGGGACGAAAAACTGTTTTTT

clone_size: NA
j_call: TRBJ2-5
d_call: TRBD2
v_call: TRBV27
cdr3_aa: CASRLGGKVQGTQYF
cdr3_nt: TGTGCCAGCAGACTGGGAGGGAAGGTACAAGGGACCCAGTACTTC

clone_size: NA
j_call: TRBJ2-7
d_call: NA
v_call: TRBV20-1
cdr3_aa: CSARETGKSSYEQYF
cdr3_nt: TGCAGTGCTAGAGAAACAGGGAAGTCCTCCTACGAGCAGTACTTC

clone_size: few
j_call: TRBJ1-2
d_call: TRBD1
v_call: TRBV3-1
cdr3_aa: CASSQAWDRANYGYTF
cdr3_nt: TGTGCCAGCAGCCAAGCATGGGACAGGGCTAACTATGGCTACACCTTC

clone_size: NA
j_call: TRBJ2-3
d_call: NA
v_call: TRBV24-1
cdr3_aa: CATSEGAFSTDTQYF
cdr3_nt: TGTGCCACCAGTGAGGGGGCATTTAGCACAGATACGCAGTATTTT

clone_size: NA
j_call: TRBJ2-5
d_call: NA
v_call: TRBV4-1
cdr3_aa: CTSSHRKGDQETQYF
cdr3_nt: TGCACCAGCAGCCACCGAAAAGGGGACCAAGAGACCCAGTACTTC

clone_size: NA
j_call: TRBJ1-2
d_call: TRBD1
v_call: TRBV20-1
cdr3_aa: CSASLPGQGTYGYTF
cdr3_nt: TGCAGTGCTAGCCTCCCAGGACAGGGCACCTATGGCTACACCTTC

clone_size: NA
j_call: TRBJ2-3
d_call: NA
v_call: TRBV7-2
cdr3_aa: CASSLSPGPLSDTQYF
cdr3_nt: TGTGCCAGCAGCTTATCCCCGGGACCCCTTTCAGATACGCAGTATTTT

clone_size: few
j_call: TRBJ2-7
d_call: TRBD2
v_call: TRBV6-2/TRBV6-3
cdr3_aa: CASRPGDYSYEQYF
cdr3_nt: TGTGCCAGCAGACCCGGGGACTATTCCTACGAGCAGTACTTC

clone_size: NA
j_call: TRBJ2-1
d_call: NA
v_call: TRBV11-3
cdr3_aa: CASSAGTSPTLGERFF
cdr3_nt: TGTGCCAGCAGCGCAGGGACTTCACCGACCCTTGGTGAGCGGTTCTTC

clone_size: once
j_call: TRBJ1-1
d_call: NA
v_call: TRBV6-2/TRBV6-3
cdr3_aa: CASSYTGTTRSFF
cdr3_nt: TGTGCCAGCAGTTACACCGGGACCACAAGGTCTTTCTTT

clone_size: NA
j_call: TRBJ2-1
d_call: TRBD2
v_call: TRBV24-1
cdr3_aa: CAIPLAGGPRNEQFF
cdr3_nt: TGTGCCATTCCGTTAGCGGGGGGGCCTCGCAATGAGCAGTTCTTC

clone_size: NA
j_call: TRBJ2-7
d_call: NA
v_call: TRBV11-2
cdr3_aa: CASSVSIYEQYF
cdr3_nt: TGTGCCAGCAGCGTTAGTATCTACGAGCAGTACTTC

clone_size: NA
j_call: TRBJ2-7
d_call: NA
v_call: TRBV5-5
cdr3_aa: CASSRRELYEQYF
cdr3_nt: TGTGCCAGCAGTCGCAGGGAACTCTACGAGCAGTACTTC

clone_size: NA
j_call: TRBJ2-5
d_call: TRBD2
v_call: TRBV7-2
cdr3_aa: CASSYGSAGGPQETQYF
cdr3_nt: TGTGCCAGCAGCTACGGGTCAGCGGGGGGGCCGCAAGAGACCCAGTACTTC

clone_size: few
j_call: TRBJ2-7
d_call: NA
v_call: TRBV5-1
cdr3_aa: CASSHPDGSYEQYF
cdr3_nt: TGCGCCAGCAGCCACCCTGACGGCTCCTACGAGCAGTACTTC